This T cell receptor (beta chain) was observed in a study of low-dose radiotherapy and immunotherapy resistance in tumors. For the study at large: It was every two weeks, one day before radiation and immunotherapy, that intravenous cyclophosphamide 200 mg/m2 was given. Aspirin 300 mg was given orally each day for four cycles from cycle 1 day 1.

In this sample, this clonotype turned up a few times. Priming of first-strand cDNA relied on TRAV- and TRBV-specific primers (covering alpha and beta chains). It was with a constant-region primer and a V-primer adapter that TCRs were amplified over roughly 19 PCR cycles. Via MiXCR, TCRdb re-called the reads, giving one row per CDR3 protein. The table records about 17,000 distinct CDR3 sequences, 70% to 80% of them present only once. V lost 4 bases, J lost 3 bases, and 8 bases lay in between. CDR3 length: 12 residues. CDR1 and CDR2 from the germline V gene are SGHRS and YFSETQ. J is TRBJ2-7 and V is TRBV5-1; TRBD1 is a possible D gene (6 bases). This receptor was taken from a human donor with advanced metastatic prostate, ovarian, gallbladder or colorectal cancer (not recorded which). This table probably holds off-target reads from a library built for another chain. The CDR3 sequence is CASSATGYEQYF. The CDR3 DNA reads as TGCGCCAGCAGCGCGACAGGCTACGAGCAGTACTTC.